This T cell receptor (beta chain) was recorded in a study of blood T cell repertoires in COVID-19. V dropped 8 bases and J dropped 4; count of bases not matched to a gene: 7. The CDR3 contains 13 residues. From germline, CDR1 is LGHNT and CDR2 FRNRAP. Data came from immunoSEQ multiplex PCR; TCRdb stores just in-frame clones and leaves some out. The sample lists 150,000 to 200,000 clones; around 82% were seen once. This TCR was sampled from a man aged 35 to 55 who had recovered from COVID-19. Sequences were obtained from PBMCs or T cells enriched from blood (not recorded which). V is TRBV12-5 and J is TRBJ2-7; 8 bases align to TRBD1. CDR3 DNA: TGTGCTAGTAGCCAAGGACAGGGTTACGAGCAGTACTTC. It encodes CASSQGQGYEQYF.